The T cell receptor (beta chain) described here comes from a study of identical twins. Study outcomes and limitations: Reduced insertions were recorded for abundant cord blood beta clonotypes, with no such pattern in memory repertoires.

Each CDR3 protein is one row after TCRdb ran MiXCR on the 5' RACE reads. This table holds roughly 750,000 distinct CDR3 sequences, 21% found once. V was trimmed by 5 bases and J by 2 bases, leaving 15 bases between them. The CDR3 contains 14 residues. Germline V gene sequence: CDR1 DFQATT, CDR2 SNEGSKA (reference sequence). As to this clonotype: The antigen is undetermined.

This same sample was also part of a study on T cells expressing NK-cell markers. That publication notes: Sorted CD3+CD56+NKG2C+, CD3+CD56+NKG2C- and CD3+CD56-NKG2C+ T-cell subsets were beta-chain profiled.

Sequences were obtained from PBMCs. V gene TRBV20-1 combines with J gene TRBJ2-5; D ambiguous. This TCR was sampled from a woman between 18 and 29 years old in good health. The CDR3 nucleotides are TGCAGTGCTTCCGTTAGAGGCTTACAAGAGACCCAGTACTTC. Residues: CSASVRGLQETQYF.